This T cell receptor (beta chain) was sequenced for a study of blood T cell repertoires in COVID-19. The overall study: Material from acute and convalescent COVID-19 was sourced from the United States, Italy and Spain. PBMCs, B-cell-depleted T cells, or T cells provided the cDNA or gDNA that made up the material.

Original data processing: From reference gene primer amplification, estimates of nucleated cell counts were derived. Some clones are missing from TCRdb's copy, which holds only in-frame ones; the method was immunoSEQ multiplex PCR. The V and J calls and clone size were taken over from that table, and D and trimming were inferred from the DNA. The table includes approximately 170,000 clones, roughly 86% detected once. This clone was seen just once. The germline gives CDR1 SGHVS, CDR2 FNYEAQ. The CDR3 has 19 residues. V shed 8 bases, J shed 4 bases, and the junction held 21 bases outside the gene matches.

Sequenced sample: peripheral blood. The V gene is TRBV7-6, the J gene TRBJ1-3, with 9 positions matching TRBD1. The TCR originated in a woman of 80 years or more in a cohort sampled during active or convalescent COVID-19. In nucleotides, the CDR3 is TGTGCCAGCCCTCCACGAAGAACGAACCAGGGACAGGGAGGAAACACCATATATTTT. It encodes CASPPRRTNQGQGGNTIYF. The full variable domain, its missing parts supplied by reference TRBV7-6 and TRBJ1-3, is GAGVSQSPRYKVTKRGQDVALRCDPISGHVSLYWYRQALGQGPEFLTYFNYEAQQDKSGLPNDRFSAERPEGSISTLTIQRTEQRDSAMYRCASPPRRTNQGQGGNTIYFGEGSWLTVV.